This T cell receptor (beta chain) was documented in a study of identical twins. Study-level results: In monozygotic twins, models underestimated the sharing of out-of-frame TCR alpha.

TCRdb reanalysed the 5' RACE reads using MiXCR and keeps one entry per CDR3 protein. The table records around 670,000 distinct CDR3 sequences, around 6.1% of them present only once. In its sample, this clonotype was seen a few times. What it binds is not known. The V gene's germline CDR1 is SGHRS and CDR2 YFSETQ. The CDR3 has 20 residues. V shed 0 bases and J shed 0 bases, with 21 bases lying between them. The receptor comes from a young man in good health. The chain couples TRBV5-1 to TRBJ2-2; D perhaps matches TRBD2 (6 bases). Sequencing was performed on naive T cells sorted from blood. The CDR3 sequence: CASSLEALSLGGSNTGELFF. Here the CDR3 DNA reads TGCGCCAGCAGCTTGGAGGCCCTATCTTTGGGGGGATCGAACACCGGGGAGCTGTTTTTT.